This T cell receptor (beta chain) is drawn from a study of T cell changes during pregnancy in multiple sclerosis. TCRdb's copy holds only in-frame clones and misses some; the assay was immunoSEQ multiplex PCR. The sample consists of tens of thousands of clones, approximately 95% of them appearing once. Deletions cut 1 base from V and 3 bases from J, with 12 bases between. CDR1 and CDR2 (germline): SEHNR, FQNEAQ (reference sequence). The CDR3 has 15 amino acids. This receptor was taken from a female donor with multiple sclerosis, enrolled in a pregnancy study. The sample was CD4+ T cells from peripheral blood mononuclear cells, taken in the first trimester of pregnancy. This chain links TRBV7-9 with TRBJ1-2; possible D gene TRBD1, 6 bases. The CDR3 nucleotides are TGTGCCAGCAGCTTAGATACAGGGCGATACTATGGCTACACCTTC. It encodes CASSLDTGRYYGYTF.